Each of the 2 T cell receptor beta chains below was sequenced from the same sample in a study of shared clonotypes between healthy human individuals. Profiled with immunoSEQ multiplex PCR; TCRdb holds only in-frame clones, not every one. The sample records under 600,000 clones, over 75% being singletons. Sequencing input: PBMCs. Source of these receptors: a woman in her thirties or forties in good health. Some clones in this sample may be carry-over from other donors' samples.

This chain joins TRBV7-2 and TRBJ2-3; 8 nucleotides match TRBD2. Germline lookup yields CDR1 SGHTA and CDR2 FQGNSA. CDR3 length: 18 residues. V trimming: 2 bases; J trimming: 2 bases; junction bases outside the gene matches: 12. The CDR3 is CASSLRAIAGITTDTQYF. For the CDR3, the DNA is TGTGCCAGCAGCTTAAGGGCCATAGCGGGAATCACCACAGATACGCAGTATTTT. The complete variable domain, with remaining parts taken from reference TRBV7-2 and TRBJ2-3, reads GAGVSQSPSNKVTEKGKDVELRCDPISGHTALYWYRQSLGQGLEFLIYFQGNSAPDKSGLPSDRFSAERTGGSVSTLTIQRTQQEDSAVYLCASSLRAIAGITTDTQYFGPGTRLTVL.

The V call is TRBV28, the J call TRBJ2-7, with TRBD1 identical over 9 bases. Germline trimming cut 6 bases from V and 3 bases from J; bases unmatched to any gene: 6. The CDR3 is 14 amino acids. Looked up from germline, CDR1 is MDHEN and CDR2 is SYDVKM. For the CDR3, the DNA is TGTGCCAGCAGCGCCGGGACAGGGATCTACGAGCAGTACTTC. This gives the protein CASSAGTGIYEQYF.